This T cell receptor beta chain came from a study of Graves' ophthalmopathy and Graves' hyperthyroidism. Study-level background: Peripheral blood (taken before any treatment) was collected at initial diagnosis. General observations from the study: Sensitivity of around 64% and specificity of 72.22% were achieved by the model that predicted ophthalmopathy progression. Between ophthalmopathy and stable hyperthyroidism, a 13-signature model drew a separation with nearly 90% sensitivity and over 80% specificity.

Amplifying from RNA transcripts, the study obtained TCR beta CDR3 regions. The library came from an HTBI-primed first-round RT-PCR and a second-round multiplex PCR. TCRdb recomputed calls from the multiplex PCR reads with MiXCR, one row per CDR3 protein. The sample lists hundreds of thousands of distinct CDR3 sequences, 35% to 50% occurring once. This clonotype appeared many times. Antigen: not known. Disease in donors with ophthalmopathy had moderate-to-severe activity, CAS ≥3, NOSPECS ≥4 and under 3 months' duration. The CDR3 loop spans 13 amino acids. Trimming cost V 6 bases and J 5 bases, with 14 bases left between them. Germline V gene lookup returns CDR1 LNHDA and CDR2 SQIVND (reference sequence).

The receptor was isolated from an adult man with Graves' ophthalmopathy. The sequenced sample was peripheral blood. This chain uses TRBV19 with TRBJ2-7, with D possibly matching TRBD1 (7 bases). The CDR3 region is CASSTGAGNEQYF. The CDR3 nucleotides read TGTGCCAGTAGCACAGGGGCGGGAAACGAGCAGTACTTC.